Below, one TCR beta chain is given with its context. The CDR3 covers 16 residues. The V end was cut by 5 bases, the J end by 1 base, with 18 bases between. CDR1 is SGDLS, CDR2 YYNGEE, per germline. As originally analysed: Amplification of reference gene primers was used by the study to estimate nucleated cell counts. The protocol was immunoSEQ multiplex PCR, while the TCRdb copy is restricted to in-frame clones and leaves out a portion. The DNA gave D and trimming, while V, J and clone size come from that table. The sample holds approximately 77,000 clones, about 87% seen once. This sample was included in a study of blood T cell repertoires in COVID-19. Study-wide context: Acute and convalescent COVID-19 specimens originated in the United States, Italy and Spain. In each case, the material was cDNA or gDNA derived from T cells, B-cell-depleted T cells, or PBMCs.

This sequence originates from an elderly woman with acute or convalescent COVID-19. The sample taken for sequencing was peripheral blood. The chain uses TRBV9 and TRBJ1-1; D is ambiguous. In nucleotides, the CDR3 is TGTGCCAGCAGTCGTAGTGGGTCCGCGGGGAACACTGAAGCTTTCTTT. This encodes CASSRSGSAGNTEAFF.